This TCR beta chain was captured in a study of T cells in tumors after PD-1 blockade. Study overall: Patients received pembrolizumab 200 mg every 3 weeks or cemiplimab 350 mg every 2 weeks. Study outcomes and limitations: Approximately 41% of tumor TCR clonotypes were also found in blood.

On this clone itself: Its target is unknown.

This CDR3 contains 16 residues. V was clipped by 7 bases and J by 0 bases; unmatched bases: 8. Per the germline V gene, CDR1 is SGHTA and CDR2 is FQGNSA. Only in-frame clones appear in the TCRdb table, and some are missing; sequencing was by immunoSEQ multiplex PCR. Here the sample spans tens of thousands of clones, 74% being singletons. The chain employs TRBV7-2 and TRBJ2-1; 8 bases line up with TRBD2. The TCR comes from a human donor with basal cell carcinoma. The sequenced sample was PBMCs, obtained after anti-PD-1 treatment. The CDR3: CASTLSGASSYNEQFF. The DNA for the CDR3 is TGTGCCAGCACCCTTAGCGGGGCCAGCTCCTACAATGAGCAGTTCTTC.